The rows below give T cell receptor beta chains drawn from one sample of a study of T cell repertoires in cytomegalovirus infection. One entry per CDR3 protein, called by TCRdb with MiXCR from the reads. This table has approximately 490,000 distinct CDR3 sequences, about 11% appearing once. Sequencing input: PBMCs. The receptors here all came from a human donor in good health (CMV status not recorded). Some clones in this sample may be carry-over from other donors' samples. The CDR3 runs from the conserved cysteine through the conserved F or W. D genes are given only for firm matches. Size is omitted from some rows. Given values are once, few, many or a class for expanded clones.

v_call: TRBV5-1
cdr3_length: 16
d_call: .
j_call: TRBJ2-2
clone_size: .
cdr3_nt: TGCGCCAGCAGCTTAACAGGAAACCCAATTACCGGGGAGCTGTTTTTT
cdr3_aa: CASSLTGNPITGELFF

v_call: TRBV9
cdr3_length: 16
d_call: .
j_call: TRBJ2-3
clone_size: few
cdr3_nt: TGTGCCAGCAGCGTAGGGGTAGGGGCGGGACATGATACGCAGTATTTT
cdr3_aa: CASSVGVGAGHDTQYF

v_call: TRBV9
cdr3_length: 14
d_call: .
j_call: TRBJ1-1
clone_size: few
cdr3_nt: TGTGCCAGCAGCGTAGGACGGACGAACGCTGAAGCTTTCTTT
cdr3_aa: CASSVGRTNAEAFF

v_call: TRBV7-9
cdr3_length: 11
d_call: .
j_call: TRBJ2-1
clone_size: .
cdr3_nt: TGTGCCAGCAGCTTAGGTGTAGGGACGGATTTC
cdr3_aa: CASSLGVGTDF

v_call: TRBV7-9
cdr3_length: 16
d_call: TRBD2
j_call: TRBJ2-2
clone_size: many
cdr3_nt: TGTGCCAGCAGCTTAGGACTAGCGGGAGCCACCGGGGAGCTGTTTTTT
cdr3_aa: CASSLGLAGATGELFF

v_call: TRBV4-2
cdr3_length: 14
d_call: .
j_call: TRBJ1-1
clone_size: many
cdr3_nt: TGTGCCAGCAGCCAAGATGGGGGGAACACTGAAGCTTTCTTT
cdr3_aa: CASSQDGGNTEAFF

v_call: TRBV7-9
cdr3_length: 15
d_call: .
j_call: TRBJ1-2
clone_size: many
cdr3_nt: TGTGCCAGCAGCTTAGCTGGGGAGGCGGGAAGTGGCTACACCTTC
cdr3_aa: CASSLAGEAGSGYTF

v_call: TRBV20-1
cdr3_length: 16
d_call: TRBD2
j_call: TRBJ2-2
clone_size: many
cdr3_nt: TGCAGTGCCCAGGGACTAGCGGGAGGGAGGTCCGGGGAGCTGTTTTTT
cdr3_aa: CSAQGLAGGRSGELFF

v_call: TRBV23-1
cdr3_length: 15
d_call: .
j_call: TRBJ1-5
clone_size: few
cdr3_nt: TGCGCCAGCAGTCACCCTTCCGCCTTACATCAGCCCCAGCATTTT
cdr3_aa: CASSHPSALHQPQHF

v_call: TRBV4-2
cdr3_length: 15
d_call: .
j_call: TRBJ2-1
clone_size: many
cdr3_nt: TGTGCCAGCAGCCAAGACCGAAGTGCCTACAATGAGCAGTTCTTC
cdr3_aa: CASSQDRSAYNEQFF

v_call: TRBV4-2
cdr3_length: 16
d_call: .
j_call: TRBJ2-2
clone_size: few
cdr3_nt: TGTGCCAGCAGCCAAGACACAGCAGCGAACACCGGGGAGCTGTTTTTT
cdr3_aa: CASSQDTAANTGELFF

v_call: TRBV7-9
cdr3_length: 13
d_call: .
j_call: TRBJ1-2
clone_size: many
cdr3_nt: TGTGCCAGCAGCTTAGCGGACTTCTATGGCTACACCTTC
cdr3_aa: CASSLADFYGYTF

v_call: TRBV7-9
cdr3_length: 15
d_call: .
j_call: TRBJ2-3
clone_size: many
cdr3_nt: TGTGCCAGCAGCTTACCAGGGACAAGCACAGATACGCAGTATTTT
cdr3_aa: CASSLPGTSTDTQYF

v_call: TRBV7-6
cdr3_length: 16
d_call: .
j_call: TRBJ1-6
clone_size: many
cdr3_nt: TGTGCCAGCAGCTTAGATACAGGGAAGAGGAATTCACCCCTCCACTTT
cdr3_aa: CASSLDTGKRNSPLHF

v_call: TRBV10-3
cdr3_length: 11
d_call: .
j_call: TRBJ1-3
clone_size: .
cdr3_nt: TGTGCCATCACAAGCGGAAACACCATATATTTT
cdr3_aa: CAITSGNTIYF

v_call: TRBV18
cdr3_length: 19
d_call: TRBD1
j_call: TRBJ1-5
clone_size: many
cdr3_nt: TGTGCCAGCTCACCACTCCTCGACAGGGGGCAATGGAGCAATCAGCCCCAGCATTTT
cdr3_aa: CASSPLLDRGQWSNQPQHF

v_call: TRBV7-8
cdr3_length: 15
d_call: .
j_call: TRBJ1-5
clone_size: many
cdr3_nt: TGTGCCAGCAGTCCCCAGGGGTCCCTAAATCAGCCCCAGCATTTT
cdr3_aa: CASSPQGSLNQPQHF

v_call: TRBV29-1
cdr3_length: 10
d_call: TRBD2
j_call: TRBJ2-7
clone_size: few
cdr3_nt: TGCTCGACACTAGCGGACGAGCAGTACTTC
cdr3_aa: CSTLADEQYF

v_call: TRBV7-3
cdr3_length: 16
d_call: TRBD2
j_call: TRBJ2-5
clone_size: .
cdr3_nt: TGTGCCAGCAGCGCCCAGACTAGCGGGGGGTGGGAGACCCAGTACTTC
cdr3_aa: CASSAQTSGGWETQYF

v_call: TRBV7-2
cdr3_length: 15
d_call: .
j_call: TRBJ1-3
clone_size: many
cdr3_nt: TGTGCCAGCAGCCTAAGGCTACAGAACGGAAACACCATATATTTT
cdr3_aa: CASSLRLQNGNTIYF

v_call: TRBV7-6
cdr3_length: 18
d_call: TRBD2
j_call: TRBJ2-4
clone_size: many
cdr3_nt: TGTGCCAGCAGCCCCGGGGGGGCCAGGGGTATAGCCAAAAACATTCAGTACTTC
cdr3_aa: CASSPGGARGIAKNIQYF

v_call: TRBV10-3
cdr3_length: 13
d_call: TRBD1
j_call: TRBJ1-4
clone_size: many
cdr3_nt: TGTGCCTCCCGGACAGGCGTCCTAGAAAAACTGTTTTTT
cdr3_aa: CASRTGVLEKLFF

v_call: TRBV20-1
cdr3_length: 16
d_call: .
j_call: TRBJ2-1
clone_size: few
cdr3_nt: TGCAGTGCTAGAGACGAGGACTCTCGCTCCTACAATGAGCAGTTCTTC
cdr3_aa: CSARDEDSRSYNEQFF

v_call: TRBV27
cdr3_length: 14
d_call: .
j_call: TRBJ2-4
clone_size: many
cdr3_nt: TGTGCCAGCAGTTTCGGACTCCGACGGGGCATTCAGTACTTC
cdr3_aa: CASSFGLRRGIQYF

v_call: TRBV5-1
cdr3_length: 11
d_call: .
j_call: TRBJ1-1
clone_size: .
cdr3_nt: TGCGCCAGCAGTCATAACGGAGAAGCTTTCTTT
cdr3_aa: CASSHNGEAFF

v_call: TRBV11-2
cdr3_length: 15
d_call: .
j_call: TRBJ2-6
clone_size: many
cdr3_nt: TGTGCCAGCAGCCCTCGGACAGCTGGGGCCAACGTCCTGACTTTC
cdr3_aa: CASSPRTAGANVLTF

v_call: TRBV20-1
cdr3_length: 14
d_call: TRBD1
j_call: TRBJ1-1
clone_size: .
cdr3_nt: TGCAGTGCTCCCAACCGACAGGGGAGAACTGAAGCTTTCTTT
cdr3_aa: CSAPNRQGRTEAFF

v_call: TRBV28
cdr3_length: 18
d_call: .
j_call: TRBJ1-5
clone_size: many
cdr3_nt: TGTGCCAGCAGTTTGGAACAGGCAACTTCCTATAGCAATCAGCCCCAGCATTTT
cdr3_aa: CASSLEQATSYSNQPQHF

v_call: TRBV28
cdr3_length: 16
d_call: TRBD1
j_call: TRBJ1-3
clone_size: many
cdr3_nt: TGTGCCAGCAGTTCGCCGGGACAGGGTAGAGGAAACACCATATATTTT
cdr3_aa: CASSSPGQGRGNTIYF

v_call: TRBV7-8
cdr3_length: 15
d_call: .
j_call: TRBJ2-2
clone_size: many
cdr3_nt: TGTGCCAGCAGCGCGGGACCGGGCGGCACCGGGGAGCTGTTTTTT
cdr3_aa: CASSAGPGGTGELFF

v_call: TRBV6-1
cdr3_length: 18
d_call: .
j_call: TRBJ1-2
clone_size: many
cdr3_nt: TGTGCCAGCAGTCGACTCCCCCCTGAGGGGTACTTGATCTATGGCTACACCTTC
cdr3_aa: CASSRLPPEGYLIYGYTF

v_call: TRBV12-3/TRBV12-4
cdr3_length: 12
d_call: .
j_call: TRBJ1-3
clone_size: .
cdr3_nt: TGTGCCAGCAGATACGGAGAAAACACCATATATTTT
cdr3_aa: CASRYGENTIYF

v_call: TRBV11-1
cdr3_length: 15
d_call: .
j_call: TRBJ2-7
clone_size: many
cdr3_nt: TGTGCCAGCAGCCGTGGCCTCTCTTACTCCTACGAGCAGTACTTC
cdr3_aa: CASSRGLSYSYEQYF

v_call: TRBV28
cdr3_length: 15
d_call: .
j_call: TRBJ1-4
clone_size: .
cdr3_nt: TGTGCCAGCAATAGCAGGGGCAGAAGTAATGAAAAACTGGTTTTT
cdr3_aa: CASNSRGRSNEKLVF

v_call: TRBV10-3
cdr3_length: 13
d_call: .
j_call: TRBJ2-1
clone_size: many
cdr3_nt: TGTGCCATCAGTGAGTTTACAGACGATGAGCAGTTCTTC
cdr3_aa: CAISEFTDDEQFF

v_call: TRBV9
cdr3_length: 15
d_call: TRBD2
j_call: TRBJ2-3
clone_size: many
cdr3_nt: TGTGCCAGCGCGCCCGGGGGGGCCCGCACAGATACGCAGTATTTT
cdr3_aa: CASAPGGARTDTQYF

v_call: TRBV5-6
cdr3_length: 15
d_call: .
j_call: TRBJ2-5
clone_size: many
cdr3_nt: TGTGCCAGCAGCTTGGAGGGGATCCGTGGAGGGACCCAGTACTTC
cdr3_aa: CASSLEGIRGGTQYF

v_call: TRBV12-3/TRBV12-4
cdr3_length: 14
d_call: .
j_call: TRBJ1-2
clone_size: .
cdr3_nt: TGTGCCAGCAGTTTCAGCACTCCTAACTATGGCTACACCTTC
cdr3_aa: CASSFSTPNYGYTF

v_call: TRBV7-9
cdr3_length: 13
d_call: .
j_call: TRBJ1-1
clone_size: .
cdr3_nt: TGTGCCAGCAGAGACGGATTTAACACTGAAGCTTTCTTT
cdr3_aa: CASRDGFNTEAFF

v_call: TRBV7-2
cdr3_length: 20
d_call: TRBD2
j_call: TRBJ2-5
clone_size: many
cdr3_nt: TGTGCCAGCAGCTTAGAGGCCGGCGGGCTACTAGCGGGAGCACAAGAGACCCAGTACTTC
cdr3_aa: CASSLEAGGLLAGAQETQYF

v_call: TRBV29-1
cdr3_length: 14
d_call: .
j_call: TRBJ2-2
clone_size: many
cdr3_nt: TGCAGCGGCCAAGTCAGGTTGAACACCGGGGAGCTGTTTTTT
cdr3_aa: CSGQVRLNTGELFF

v_call: TRBV19
cdr3_length: 15
d_call: TRBD1
j_call: TRBJ1-6
clone_size: .
cdr3_nt: TGTGCCAGTAGTCTCAGACAGGGGGACGGTTCACCCCTCCACTTT
cdr3_aa: CASSLRQGDGSPLHF

v_call: TRBV7-9
cdr3_length: 16
d_call: .
j_call: TRBJ2-1
clone_size: .
cdr3_nt: TGTGCCAGCAGCTTAGGAACTGGGAGGTCCTACAATGAGCAGTTCTTC
cdr3_aa: CASSLGTGRSYNEQFF

v_call: TRBV11-2
cdr3_length: 14
d_call: .
j_call: TRBJ2-1
clone_size: many
cdr3_nt: TGTGCCAGCAGCTTAGCGCCTAGAGCCAATGAGCAGTTCTTC
cdr3_aa: CASSLAPRANEQFF